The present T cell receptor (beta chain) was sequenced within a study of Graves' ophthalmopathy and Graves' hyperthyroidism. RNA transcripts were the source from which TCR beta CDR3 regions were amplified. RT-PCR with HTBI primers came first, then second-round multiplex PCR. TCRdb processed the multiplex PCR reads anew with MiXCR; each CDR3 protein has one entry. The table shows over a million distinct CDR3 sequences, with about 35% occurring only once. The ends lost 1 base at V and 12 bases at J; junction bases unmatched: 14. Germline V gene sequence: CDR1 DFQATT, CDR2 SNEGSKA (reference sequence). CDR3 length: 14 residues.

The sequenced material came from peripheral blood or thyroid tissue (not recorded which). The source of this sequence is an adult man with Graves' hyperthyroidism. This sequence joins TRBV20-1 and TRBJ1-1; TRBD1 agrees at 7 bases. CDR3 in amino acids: CSARGSSQGVVTFF. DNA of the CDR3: TGCAGTGCTAGAGGCTCCTCCCAGGGGGTCGTAACTTTCTTT.